This TCR beta chain appears in the sequencing data of a study of blood T cell repertoires in COVID-19. The CDR3 is 15 residues long. The V end was cut by 4 bases, the J end by 5 bases, with 12 bases between. Per the germline V gene, CDR1 is SNHLY and CDR2 is FYNNEI. Assay: immunoSEQ multiplex PCR; the TCRdb copy retains only in-frame clones and omits some. The repertoire holds 150,000 to 200,000 clones, about three quarters seen once, with 2.5% to 3% in the top ten. The chain couples TRBV2 to TRBJ2-6; D possibly corresponds to TRBD2 (5 bases). Sequencing was performed on peripheral blood. The clonotype comes from a woman older than 75 with active or convalescent COVID-19. CDR3 in DNA: TGTGCCAGCAGTGGGTCCCACGGGAGGGCCAACGTCCTGACTTTC. This gives the protein CASSGSHGRANVLTF.